The clone carrying this TCR beta chain appeared once. One end of the junction is discordant with germline, which a read error may explain. Germline CDR1 is SGDLS and CDR2 is YYNGEE. The CDR3 covers 16 residues. MiXCR was run by TCRdb on the 5' RACE reads, yielding one entry per CDR3 protein. The sample consists of some 8,700 distinct CDR3 sequences, 68% of them appearing once. The TCR sequence derives from a female donor with breast cancer. Input material: tumor-infiltrating naive CD4+ T cells sorted from the breast tumor. Subset reported: naive CD4+ T cells, CD4+CD45RA+CD25-. The chain is built from TRBV9 and TRBJ2-3, with 8 positions matching TRBD2. The CDR3 reads CTSSVTSGTSTDTQYF. CDR3 DNA sequence: TGTACCAGCAGCGTTACTAGCGGTACTAGCACAGATACGCAGTATTTT.